The T cell receptor (beta chain) under discussion was sequenced for a study of beta chain features in type 1 diabetes. This clone was counted a few times. Its target is not known. It was via CD45RO/CCR7/CD25/CD127/CD95/CD27 that CD4+ naive, central memory, regulatory and stem cell-like memory cells were sorted. Purity above 98% was achieved in all sorted populations. Expressed TCRB transcripts were sequenced because the isolated RNA had all been reverse transcribed beforehand. Each sample of naive, central memory or regulatory T cells had, on average, about 3.6 million reads. Using immunoSEQ multiplex PCR, the repertoire was profiled, and TCRdb retains in-frame clones only, with some absent. The table lists about 270,000 clones, roughly an eighth of them singletons. V was clipped by 4 bases and J by 1 base, with 11 bases between them. Germline loops: CDR1 MGHDK, CDR2 SYGVNS. The CDR3 spans 15 residues.

General study results and limits: Type 1 diabetes patients showed a moderate but significant shortening of TCRB CDR3s in all four CD4+ subsets. A pattern of fewer insertions and more deletions at VDJ junctions was seen in type 1 diabetes patients.

This clonotype was sampled from a man under 40 with type 1 diabetes. Sequencing input: naive CD4+ T cells from blood. The gene calls are TRBV25-1 and TRBJ2-1; TRBD2 might be the D (5 bases). CDR3 bases: TGTGCCAGCAGTGGGGTCGGGAAATCCTACAATGAGCAGTTCTTC. This encodes CASSGVGKSYNEQFF.